The 25 T cell receptor beta chains in this list originate from one sample, sequenced in a study of T cell responses to AZD1222 COVID-19 vaccine. Assay used: immunoSEQ multiplex PCR; TCRdb lists only in-frame clones, some missing. Here the sample spans over 100,000 clones, approximately 88% being singletons. The sequencing used peripheral blood, collected on day 0 of MenACWY control vaccination. These receptor sequences come from an adult in good health.

This CDR3 reads CAWSVLAGLDTQYF. The CDR3, as DNA: TGTGCCTGGAGTGTCCTAGCGGGGTTGGATACGCAGTATTTT. The rearrangement joins TRBV30 to TRBJ2-3; TRBD2 agrees at 9 bases. Per germline, CDR1 GTSNPN and CDR2 SVGIG (reference sequence). CDR3 size: 14 residues. J gave up 6 bases and V 0 bases, and 4 bases lay outside the gene matches.

V usage is TRBV4-3 and J usage is TRBJ2-2, with TRBD1 matching over 7 bases. The CDR3 has 15 amino acids. The V gene end was trimmed by 5 bases and the J gene end by 4 bases; junction bases not matched to a gene: 7. Germline CDR1 is LGHNA and CDR2 is YSLEER. This CDR3 is CASSYPGQSTGELFF. The CDR3 DNA reads TGCGCCAGCAGCTATCCGGGACAGAGCACCGGGGAGCTGTTTTTT.

The V gene is TRBV25-1, the J gene TRBJ1-2; D unresolved. The CDR3 has 15 residues. The V end lost 0 bases, the J end lost 3 bases, and 11 bases lay between the germline ends. Per the germline V gene, CDR1 is MGHDK and CDR2 is SYGVNS. The CDR3 reads CASSEYLGSDYGYTF. The CDR3 bases are TGTGCCAGCAGTGAATATCTGGGTTCAGACTATGGCTACACCTTC.

The chain recombines TRBV28 with TRBJ1-4, with D possibly matching TRBD1 (5 bases). The CDR3 length is 13 residues. Germline V gene data show CDR1 as MDHEN and CDR2 as SYDVKM. Trimming cost V 6 bases and J 10 bases, with 15 bases left between them. CDR3 bases: TGTGCCAGCAGAGAACAGGTCTTGAGAAAACTGTTTTTT. Translated: CASREQVLRKLFF.

The V gene is TRBV30, the J gene TRBJ1-1; D is uncertain. This CDR3 comprises 12 residues. V dropped 7 bases and J dropped 1 base, with 10 bases sitting between them. Germline assignment: CDR1 GTSNPN and CDR2 SVGIG (reference sequence). In DNA form, the CDR3 reads TGTGCCTACGTACCCAGGAACACTGAAGCTTTCTTT. This sequence encodes CAYVPRNTEAFF.

The genes are TRBV5-1 and TRBJ1-1; no clear D gene. The germline V gene encodes CDR1 SGHRS and CDR2 YFSETQ. Trimming shortened V by 0 bases and J by 4 bases, and 10 bases separated the two germline ends. The CDR3 totals 14 residues. CDR3 DNA sequence: TGCGCCAGCAGCTTGGGTCATGAAAGCACTGAAGCTTTCTTT. Its translation is CASSLGHESTEAFF. The full variable domain, with the rest looked up from reference TRBV5-1 and TRBJ1-1, is KAGVTQTPRYLIKTRGQQVTLSCSPISGHRSVSWYQQTPGQGLQFLFEYFSETQRNKGNFPGRFSGRQFSNSRSEMNVSTLELGDSALYLCASSLGHESTEAFFGQGTRLTVV.

The chain couples TRBV28 to TRBJ2-3; no clear D gene. V lost 2 bases to trimming and J lost 2 bases, with 14 bases between them. Germline CDR1 is MDHEN and CDR2 is SYDVKM. The CDR3 covers 16 residues. The CDR3 nucleotides read TGTGCCAGCAGTTTAGGTCGGGCAGGCCCCACAGATACGCAGTATTTT. Amino acid sequence: CASSLGRAGPTDTQYF.

The chain links TRBV19 to TRBJ2-2, with D maybe TRBD1 (5 bases). Trimming shortened V by 6 bases and J by 0 bases, and 8 bases separated the two germline ends. The CDR3 sequence is 14 residues long. CDR1 is LNHDA and CDR2 is SQIVND in the germline V gene (reference sequence). DNA of the CDR3: TGTGCCAGTAGGACAGCCTCGAACACCGGGGAGCTGTTTTTT. It codes for CASRTASNTGELFF.

This CDR3 reads CASSRQAQPQHF. CDR3 sequence (DNA): TGTGCCAGCAGTCGACAAGCTCAGCCCCAGCATTTT. The chain couples TRBV6-2 or TRBV6-3 to TRBJ1-5; the D is unclear. The CDR3 is 12 residues long. CDR1 and CDR2 (germline): MNHEY, SVGEGT. Trimming removed 5 bases from V and 6 bases from J, with 8 bases in between.

The CDR3 nucleotides are TGTGCCACCAAAGGGACAGGGGAAGCTTTCTTT. This encodes CATKGTGEAFF. This chain links TRBV24-1 with TRBJ1-1; 9 bases map to TRBD1. The V and J ends lost 8 bases and 8 bases, in that order; junction bases with no gene match: 2. From germline, CDR1 is KGHDR and CDR2 SFDVKD. The length of the CDR3 is 11 residues.

The genes are TRBV7-2 and TRBJ2-3, with a weak D call TRBD2 (6 bases). Germline V gene sequence: CDR1 SGHTA, CDR2 FQGNSA. Trimming left V 5 bases short and J 1 base short, with 13 bases between. This CDR3 has 15 residues. The CDR3 coding sequence is TGTGCCAGCAGCATCAGACTAGACGGCACAGATACGCAGTATTTT. Residues: CASSIRLDGTDTQYF.

V and J are TRBV6-5 and TRBJ1-4; D is unresolved. From germline, CDR1 is MNHEY and CDR2 SVGAGI. The CDR3 is 13 residues long. Trimming removed 4 bases at V and 5 bases at J, with 8 bases between. Written as DNA, the CDR3 is TGTGCCAGCAGTTGGACGGACAATGAAAAACTGTTTTTT. It is translated as CASSWTDNEKLFF.

The chain combines TRBV27 with TRBJ1-5; D ambiguous. Per the germline V gene, CDR1 is MNHEY and CDR2 is SMNVEV (reference sequence). V lost 6 bases, J lost 5 bases, and 14 bases lay in between. The CDR3 runs to 14 residues. CDR3 DNA sequence: TGTGCCAGCAGCCCAAATATTCTGTATCAGCCCCAGCATTTT. This encodes CASSPNILYQPQHF.

The V gene is TRBV2, the J gene TRBJ2-7; the match to TRBD2 covers 7 bases. J gave up 2 bases and V 8 bases, and 12 bases lay outside the gene matches. The CDR3 loop spans 15 amino acids. CDR1 is SNHLY, CDR2 FYNNEI, per germline. CDR3 amino acids: CASEGLRGVTYEQYF. The CDR3, as DNA: TGTGCCAGCGAGGGCCTCCGGGGGGTAACCTACGAGCAGTACTTC.

This chain links TRBV12-3 or TRBV12-4 with TRBJ2-7, with D perhaps TRBD1 (6 bases). Trimming left V 5 bases short and J 4 bases short, with 12 bases between. The CDR3 loop spans 13 amino acids. CDR3 coding DNA: TGTGCCAGCAGTCCCCGGACAGAGTACGAGCAGTACTTC. This translates into CASSPRTEYEQYF.

V gene TRBV29-1 combines with J gene TRBJ1-1; tentative D call: TRBD1 (6 bases). Trimming took off 2 bases at V and 3 bases at J, with 13 bases between the two ends. This CDR3 has 14 residues. In germline, CDR1 is SQVTM, CDR2 ANQGSEA. The CDR3, as DNA: TGCAGCGTTGAAAGGAGACAGGCTTACACTGAAGCTTTCTTT. It is translated as CSVERRQAYTEAFF.

This clone has a count of ten or more. Within the sample, other DNA sequences also encode this same CDR3. The chain is built from TRBV3-1 (or the pseudogene TRBV3-2) and TRBJ1-1, with no clear D. This CDR3 comprises 15 residues. CDR1 is LGHDT and CDR2 is YNNKEL in the germline V gene (reference sequence). V dropped 1 base and J dropped 1 base, with 10 bases sitting between them. The CDR3 reads CASSQGAGTNTEAFF. In nucleotides, the CDR3 is TGTGCCAGCAGCCAAGGGGCAGGCACGAACACTGAAGCTTTCTTT.

With regard to this clone: The junction departs from germline at one end; a sequencing error may be responsible. V and J are TRBV9 and TRBJ2-1; D not resolved. The germline V gene has CDR1 SGDLS and CDR2 YYNGEE. The CDR3 totals 13 residues. This CDR3 is CASSARPLGERFF. For the CDR3, the DNA is TGTGCCAGCAGCGCCCGACCCCTCGGTGAGCGGTTCTTC.

A note on this clone: A much larger clone differs by one base, so this may be a read error. Additional DNA sequences in this sample encode the identical CDR3. The chain links TRBV6-5 to TRBJ1-3; 10 bases map to TRBD1. Germline CDR1 and CDR2: MNHEY and SVGAGI. This CDR3 has 15 residues. The ends lost 5 bases at V and 2 bases at J; junction bases unmatched: 3. CDR3 nucleotides: TGTGCCAGCAGTCCAGACAGGGGGCCTGGAAACACCATATATTTT. The encoded protein is CASSPDRGPGNTIYF.

This sequence joins TRBV28 and TRBJ1-1, with 8 bases aligning to TRBD1. Unmatched junction bases numbered 3, after V lost 6 bases and J lost 6 bases. Germline lookup yields CDR1 MDHEN and CDR2 SYDVKM. This CDR3 region has 12 residues. DNA for the CDR3: TGTGCCAGCAGGACAGGGGATGCTGAAGCTTTCTTT. Residues: CASRTGDAEAFF.

The rearrangement joins TRBV30 to TRBJ1-1; unclear D gene. Germline V lookup: CDR1 GTSNPN, CDR2 SVGIG (reference sequence). V was cut by 1 base and J by 6 bases, with 12 bases left in between. The CDR3 sequence is 13 residues long. The CDR3 spells CAWSGSRVAEAFF. CDR3 DNA sequence: TGTGCCTGGAGTGGGTCGCGGGTGGCTGAAGCTTTCTTT.

This rearrangement joins TRBV14 to TRBJ1-5; D is undetermined. The CDR3 consists of 13 residues. Germline assignment: CDR1 SGHDN and CDR2 FVKESK. V lost 0 bases and J 3 bases, leaving 3 bases between the germline ends. The CDR3 protein is CASSQDANQPQHF. CDR3 DNA: TGTGCCAGCAGCCAAGATGCCAATCAGCCCCAGCATTTT.

The chain combines TRBV10-3 with TRBJ1-6, with D uncertain. The germline V gene encodes CDR1 ENHRY and CDR2 SYGVKD. V was trimmed by 4 bases and J by 4 bases, leaving 8 bases between them. The CDR3 totals 14 residues. The CDR3 sequence is CAISVERYNSPLHF. The CDR3 coding sequence is TGTGCCATCAGTGTCGAACGGTATAATTCACCCCTCCACTTT.

This rearrangement joins TRBV7-6 to TRBJ2-2, with D possibly matching TRBD1 (6 bases). Germline V gives CDR1 SGHVS, CDR2 FNYEAQ. V was shortened by 1 base and J by 9 bases, with 9 bases between the two germline ends. This CDR3 spans 13 amino acids. DNA for the CDR3: TGTGCCAGCAGCTTAGTCAGGGGCAGGGAGCTGTTTTTT. Translated: CASSLVRGRELFF.

The chain couples TRBV5-1 to TRBJ2-1; 12 bases are shared with TRBD2. This CDR3 spans 15 amino acids. From germline, CDR1 is SGHRS and CDR2 YFSETQ. The V gene end was trimmed by 4 bases and the J gene end by 2 bases; junction bases not matched to a gene: 1. The CDR3 loop reads CASSRTSGTYNEQFF. Here the CDR3 DNA reads TGCGCCAGCAGCCGGACTAGCGGGACCTACAATGAGCAGTTCTTC.